These 10 T cell receptor beta chains were all obtained from the same sample, sequenced in a study of T-cell reconstitution after alpha-beta-depleted transplantation in children. It was with unique molecular identifiers that the TCRbeta library was prepared. One entry per CDR3 protein results from TCRdb running MiXCR on the PCR reads. Found here are hundreds of thousands of distinct CDR3 sequences, approximately 12% of them singletons; the top ten hold around 6%. This material consisted of PBMCs from the stem cell graft donor, taken from the stem cell graft. Receptors were obtained from a human donor who donated a stem cell graft to a child with combined immunodeficiency.

The J gene is TRBJ1-5, the V gene TRBV4-3; D is unresolved. Between the trimmed V and J ends, which lost 0 bases and 6 bases, there was a span of 6 bases. The CDR3 length is 13 residues. Germline values: CDR1 LGHNA, CDR2 YSLEER. The CDR3 region is CASSQDMRQPQHF. In DNA, the CDR3 is TGCGCCAGCAGCCAAGATATGCGTCAGCCCCAGCATTTT.

This clonotype was seen many times. The genes are TRBV20-1 and TRBJ1-2; possibly TRBD1 for D (5 bases). CDR3 size: 13 residues. The V gene lost 3 bases and the J gene lost 3 bases, with 11 bases spanning the gap. The germline gives CDR1 DFQATT, CDR2 SNEGSKA (reference sequence). The CDR3 coding sequence is TGCAGTGCTAGGCCCCTGGGGCACTATGGCTACACCTTC. It codes for CSARPLGHYGYTF.

This clonotype was observed at least ten times. The rearrangement uses TRBV10-3 and TRBJ2-7; D gene uncertain. CDR3 size: 16 residues. Germline V gives CDR1 ENHRY, CDR2 SYGVKD. V was clipped by 5 bases and J by 3 bases, with 20 bases between them. CDR3 in DNA: TGTGCCATCAGTTCCATTGACATCCCGGCGCTCTACGAGCAGTACTTC. It yields the protein CAISSIDIPALYEQYF.

The chain couples TRBV24-1 to TRBJ1-4; no clear D. The CDR3 consists of 14 residues. The V end lost 9 bases, the J end lost 3 bases, and 13 bases lay between the germline ends. Germline lookup yields CDR1 KGHDR and CDR2 SFDVKD. For the CDR3, the DNA is TGTGCCACCTCCCGGGGTGAGGCTAATGAAAAACTGTTTTTT. Residues: CATSRGEANEKLFF.

This clonotype was recorded a few times. The chain carries TRBV28 and TRBJ2-5; the D gene could be TRBD1 or TRBD2 (5 bases each). CDR1 is MDHEN, CDR2 SYDVKM, per germline. The CDR3 covers 18 residues. Trimming stripped 3 bases from V and 0 bases from J, with 20 bases between. The CDR3: CASSFRGRGRLNQETQYF. For the CDR3, the DNA is TGTGCCAGCAGTTTCCGTGGACGGGGCCGACTTAACCAAGAGACCCAGTACTTC. Based on the CDR3 plus reference TRBV28 and TRBJ2-5, the full variable domain is DVKVTQSSRYLVKRTGEKVFLECVQDMDHENMFWYRQDPGLGLRLIYFSYDVKMKEKGDIPEGYSVSREKKERFSLILESASTNQTSMYLCASSFRGRGRLNQETQYFGPGTRLLVL.

The rearrangement uses TRBV6-1 and TRBJ2-3; D gene unclear. Trimming left V 7 bases short and J 0 bases short, with 11 bases between. The CDR3 runs 14 residues. CDR1 is MNHNS, CDR2 SASEGT, per germline. In nucleotides, the CDR3 is TGTGCCAGCAAGCCGGTTGGAAGCACAGATACGCAGTATTTT. Translating gives CASKPVGSTDTQYF.

This clonotype appeared a few times. This chain joins TRBV12-3 or TRBV12-4 and TRBJ1-1; weak D call: TRBD1 (5 bases). The CDR3 has 14 amino acids. V was clipped by 8 bases and J by 3 bases, with 16 bases between them. The CDR3 reads CASQLEGHYTEAFF. CDR3 nucleotide sequence: TGTGCCAGCCAATTAGAGGGGCATTACACTGAAGCTTTCTTT.

The rearrangement joins TRBV4-3 to TRBJ2-1; no clear D. Germline-derived CDR1 and CDR2 are LGHNA and YSLEER. This CDR3 has 16 residues. V dropped 5 bases and J dropped 10 bases, with 24 bases sitting between them. As DNA, the CDR3 is TGCGCCAGCAGCGATGGCCCGGAATGGGCGCGTTGGGAGCAGTTCTTC. It translates to CASSDGPEWARWEQFF.

In its sample, this clonotype was seen many times. This chain joins TRBV27 and TRBJ2-1, with D perhaps matching TRBD2 (5 bases). Trimming removed 7 bases from V and 7 bases from J, with 14 bases in between. CDR1 and CDR2 from the germline V gene are MNHEY and SMNVEV (reference sequence). The length of the CDR3 is 13 residues. CDR3 region: CASTKYGENEQFF. CDR3 bases: TGTGCCAGCACTAAATACGGGGAAAATGAGCAGTTCTTC.

V usage is TRBV7-2 and J usage is TRBJ2-1, with 14 positions matching TRBD2. V lost 5 bases to trimming and J lost 5 bases; unmatched junction nucleotides: 5. Germline assignment: CDR1 SGHTA and CDR2 FQGNSA. The CDR3 is 16 amino acids. CDR3 nucleotide sequence: TGTGCCAGCAGCATACGACTAGCGGGAGGGGACAATGAGCAGTTCTTC. This encodes CASSIRLAGGDNEQFF.